Reported below is one T cell receptor (beta chain). The data were taken from a study of identical twins. CDR1 is DFQATT, CDR2 SNEGSKA, per germline (reference sequence). Trimming took 5 bases from V and 6 from J; bases not matched to a gene: 0. CDR3 length equals 11 residues. TCRdb reanalysed the 5' RACE reads using MiXCR and keeps one entry per CDR3 protein. Here the sample spans some 760,000 distinct CDR3 sequences, over 15% being singletons. The data also belong to a second study, concerning T cells expressing NK-cell markers. From that report: The authors derived TCR beta repertoires from sorted CD3+CD56+NKG2C+, CD3+CD56+NKG2C- and CD3+CD56-NKG2C+ T cells.

The gene calls are TRBV20-1 and TRBJ1-4; TRBD1 matches 7 bases. The TCR comes from a woman aged 18-35 years in good health. The sequenced sample consisted of PBMCs. The CDR3 sequence: CSAGQDEKLFF. The DNA for the CDR3 is TGCAGTGCTGGACAGGATGAAAAACTGTTTTTT.